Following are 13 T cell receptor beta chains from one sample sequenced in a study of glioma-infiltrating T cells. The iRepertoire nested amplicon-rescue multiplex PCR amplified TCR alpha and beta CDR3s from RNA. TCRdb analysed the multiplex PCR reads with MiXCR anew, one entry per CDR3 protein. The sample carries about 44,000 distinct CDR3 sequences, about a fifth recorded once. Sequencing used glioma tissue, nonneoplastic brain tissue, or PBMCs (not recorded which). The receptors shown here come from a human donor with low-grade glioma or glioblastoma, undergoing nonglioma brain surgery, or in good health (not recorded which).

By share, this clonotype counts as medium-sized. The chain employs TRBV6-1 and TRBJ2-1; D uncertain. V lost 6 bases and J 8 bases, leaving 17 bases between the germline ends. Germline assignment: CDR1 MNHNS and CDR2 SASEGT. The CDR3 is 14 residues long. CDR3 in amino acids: CASSHYANPHEQFF. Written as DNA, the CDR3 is TGTGCCAGCAGCCACTACGCCAACCCTCATGAGCAGTTCTTC.

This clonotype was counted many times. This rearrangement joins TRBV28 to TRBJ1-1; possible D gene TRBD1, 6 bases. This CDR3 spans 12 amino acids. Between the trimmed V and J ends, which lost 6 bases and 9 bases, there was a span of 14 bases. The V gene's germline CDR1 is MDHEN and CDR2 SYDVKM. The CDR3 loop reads CASSSSGTKAFF. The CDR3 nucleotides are TGTGCCAGCAGCTCTTCGGGGACAAAAGCTTTCTTT.

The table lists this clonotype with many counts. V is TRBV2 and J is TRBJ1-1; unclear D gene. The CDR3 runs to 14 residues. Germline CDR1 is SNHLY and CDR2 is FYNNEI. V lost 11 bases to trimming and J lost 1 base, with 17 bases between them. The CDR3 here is CAGKSMTANTEAFF. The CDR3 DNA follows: TGTGCCGGCAAATCCATGACCGCGAACACTGAAGCTTTCTTT.

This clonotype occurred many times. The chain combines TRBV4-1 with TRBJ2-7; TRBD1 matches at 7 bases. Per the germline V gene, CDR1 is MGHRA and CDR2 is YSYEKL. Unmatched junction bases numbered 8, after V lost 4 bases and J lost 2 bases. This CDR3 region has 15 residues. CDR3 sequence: CASSPTGLGTYEQYF. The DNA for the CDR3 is TGCGCCAGCAGCCCGACAGGGTTGGGGACCTACGAGCAGTACTTC.

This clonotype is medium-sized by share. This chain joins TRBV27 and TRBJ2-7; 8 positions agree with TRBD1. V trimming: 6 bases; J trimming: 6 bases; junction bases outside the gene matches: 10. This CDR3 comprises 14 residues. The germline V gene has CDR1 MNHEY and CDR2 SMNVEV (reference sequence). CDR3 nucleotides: TGTGCCAGCAGATCCTGGACCGGGACAGGCGAGCAGTACTTC. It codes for CASRSWTGTGEQYF.

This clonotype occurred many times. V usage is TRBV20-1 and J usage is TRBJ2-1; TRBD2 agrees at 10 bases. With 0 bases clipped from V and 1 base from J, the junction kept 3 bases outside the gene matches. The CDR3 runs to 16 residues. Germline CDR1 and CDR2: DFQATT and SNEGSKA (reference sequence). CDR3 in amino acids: CSARELAGGSYNEQFF. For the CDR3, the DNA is TGCAGTGCTAGAGAATTAGCGGGAGGATCCTACAATGAGCAGTTCTTC.

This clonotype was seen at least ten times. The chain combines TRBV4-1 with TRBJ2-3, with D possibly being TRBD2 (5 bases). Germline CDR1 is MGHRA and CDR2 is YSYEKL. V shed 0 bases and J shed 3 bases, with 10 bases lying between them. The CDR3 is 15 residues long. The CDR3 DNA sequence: TGCGCCAGCAGCCAAGAAGGGAGAGGGACAGATACGCAGTATTTT. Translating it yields CASSQEGRGTDTQYF.

The CDR3 loop reads CSATHQGNSPLHV. The DNA of the CDR3 is TGCAGTGCCACACACCAGGGGAATTCACCCCTCCACGTC. The rearrangement links TRBV20-1 to TRBJ2-7; D may be TRBD1 (6 bases). This CDR3 comprises 13 residues. Germline V gene sequence: CDR1 DFQATT, CDR2 SNEGSKA (reference sequence).

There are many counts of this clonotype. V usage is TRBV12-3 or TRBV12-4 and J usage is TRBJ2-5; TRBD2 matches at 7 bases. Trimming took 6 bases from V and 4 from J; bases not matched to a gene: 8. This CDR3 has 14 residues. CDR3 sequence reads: CASSSSGVAETQYF. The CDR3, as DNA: TGTGCCAGCAGCTCTAGCGGAGTCGCAGAGACCCAGTACTTC.

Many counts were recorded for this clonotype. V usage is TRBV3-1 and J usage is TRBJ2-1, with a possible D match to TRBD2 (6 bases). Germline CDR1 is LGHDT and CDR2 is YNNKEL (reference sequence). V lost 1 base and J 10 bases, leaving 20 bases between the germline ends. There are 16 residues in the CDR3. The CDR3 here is CASSQATSMGKGEQFF. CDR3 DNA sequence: TGTGCCAGCAGCCAAGCGACTAGTATGGGAAAAGGCGAGCAGTTCTTC.

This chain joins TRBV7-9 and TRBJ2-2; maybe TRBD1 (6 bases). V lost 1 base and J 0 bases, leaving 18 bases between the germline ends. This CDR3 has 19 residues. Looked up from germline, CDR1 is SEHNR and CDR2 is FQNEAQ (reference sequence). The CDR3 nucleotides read TGTGCCAGCAGCTTAGGAGCCCTGGGGGACAATTCGAACACCGGGGAGCTGTTTTTT. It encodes CASSLGALGDNSNTGELFF.

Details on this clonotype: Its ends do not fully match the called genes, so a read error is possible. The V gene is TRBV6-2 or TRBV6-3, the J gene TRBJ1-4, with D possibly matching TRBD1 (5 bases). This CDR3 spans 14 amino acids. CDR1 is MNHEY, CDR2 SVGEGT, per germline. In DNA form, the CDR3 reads TGTGCCAGCAGTGGAGAAGAAGGGGATGAAAAACTGGTTTTT. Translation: CASSGEEGDEKLVF.

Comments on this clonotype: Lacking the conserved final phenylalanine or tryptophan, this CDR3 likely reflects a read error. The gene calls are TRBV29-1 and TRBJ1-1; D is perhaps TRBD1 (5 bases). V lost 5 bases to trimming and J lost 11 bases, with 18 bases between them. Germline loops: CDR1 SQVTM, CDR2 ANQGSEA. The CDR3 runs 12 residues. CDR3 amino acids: CSVIGLGRRAFL. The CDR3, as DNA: TGCAGCGTTATTGGTCTGGGGCGCCGGGCTTTCCTT.